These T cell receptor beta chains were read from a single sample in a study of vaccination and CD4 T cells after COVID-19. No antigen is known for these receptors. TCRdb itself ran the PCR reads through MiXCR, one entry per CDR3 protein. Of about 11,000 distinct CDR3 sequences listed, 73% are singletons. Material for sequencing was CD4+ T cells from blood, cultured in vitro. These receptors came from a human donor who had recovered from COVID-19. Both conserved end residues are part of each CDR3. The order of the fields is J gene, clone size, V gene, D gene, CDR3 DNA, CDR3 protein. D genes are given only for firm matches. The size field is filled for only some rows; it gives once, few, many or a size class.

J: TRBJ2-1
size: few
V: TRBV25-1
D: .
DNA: TGTGCCAGCAGATCGGACTACCGATCCTACAATGAGCAGTTCTTC
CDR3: CASRSDYRSYNEQFF

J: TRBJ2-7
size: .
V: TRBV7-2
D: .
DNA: TGTGCCAGCACTTTAGGTCCCGGGGGCGAGCAGTACTTC
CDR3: CASTLGPGGEQYF

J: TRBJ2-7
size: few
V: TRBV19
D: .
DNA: TGTGCCAGTAGTATCACTAAGGCCCTTGGTGAGCAGTACTTC
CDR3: CASSITKALGEQYF

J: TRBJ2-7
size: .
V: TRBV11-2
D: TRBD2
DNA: TGTGCCAGCAGCACCCGGACTAGCGGGAGTACGGAGCAGTACTTC
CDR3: CASSTRTSGSTEQYF

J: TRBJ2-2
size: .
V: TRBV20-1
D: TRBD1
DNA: TGCAGTACTCCCGGGACAGGACAGAGGTGGAGGACCGGGGAGCTGTTTTTT
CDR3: CSTPGTGQRWRTGELFF

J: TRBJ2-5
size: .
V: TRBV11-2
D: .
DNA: TGTGCCAGCAGTCCAGGTCGGGGGCCCCAGTACTTC
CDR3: CASSPGRGPQYF

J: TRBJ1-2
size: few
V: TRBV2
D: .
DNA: TGTGCCAGCAGGGGGACCGGAAACTATGGCTACACCTTC
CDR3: CASRGTGNYGYTF

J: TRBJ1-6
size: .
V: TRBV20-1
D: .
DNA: TGCAGTGCATCGGCGAGTGGTCGGAATTCACCCCTCCACTTT
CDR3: CSASASGRNSPLHF

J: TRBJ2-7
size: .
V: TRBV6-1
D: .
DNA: TGTGCCAGCAGGCACCGGGACTCCTCCTACGAGCAGTACTTC
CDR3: CASRHRDSSYEQYF

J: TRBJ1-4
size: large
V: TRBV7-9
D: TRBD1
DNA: TGTGCCAGCAGCATAGGGACAGGGGCGGCGGGTAATGAAAAACTGTTTTTT
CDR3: CASSIGTGAAGNEKLFF

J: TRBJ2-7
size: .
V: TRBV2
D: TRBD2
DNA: TGTGCCAGCAAAATGGACGGGAGGGCCTACAATGAGCAGTACTTC
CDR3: CASKMDGRAYNEQYF

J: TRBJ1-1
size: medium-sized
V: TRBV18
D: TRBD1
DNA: TGTGCCAGCTCGTATCACGGAGGACAGGAGAACACTGAAGCTTTCTTT
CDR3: CASSYHGGQENTEAFF

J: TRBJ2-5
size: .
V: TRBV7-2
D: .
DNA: TGTGCCAGCAGCTCTAGCTTACAAGAGACCCAGTACTTC
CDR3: CASSSSLQETQYF

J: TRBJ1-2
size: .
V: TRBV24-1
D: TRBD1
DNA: TGTGCCACCAGTGGCGACAGGGCTGGGGGCTACACCTTC
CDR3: CATSGDRAGGYTF

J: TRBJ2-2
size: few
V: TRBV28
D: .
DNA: TGTGCCAGCAGGGTATCCAAATCCAACACCGGGGAGCTGTTTTTT
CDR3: CASRVSKSNTGELFF

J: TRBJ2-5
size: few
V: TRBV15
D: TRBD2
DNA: TGTGCCACCAGCAGAGAGTGGACTAGTGGAGAGGAGACCCAGTACTTC
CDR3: CATSREWTSGEETQYF

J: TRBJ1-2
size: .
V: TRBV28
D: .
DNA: TGTGCCAGCAGTCCCGGTCCTGGTACAGGGTTGAACGGCTACACCTTC
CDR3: CASSPGPGTGLNGYTF

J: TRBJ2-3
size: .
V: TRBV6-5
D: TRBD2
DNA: TGTGCCAGCAGTTCCGGACTAGTCAATACGCAGTATTTT
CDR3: CASSSGLVNTQYF

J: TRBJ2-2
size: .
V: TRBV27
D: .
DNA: TGTGCCAGCAGGCAGCGGATCACCGGGGAGCTGTTTTTT
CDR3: CASRQRITGELFF

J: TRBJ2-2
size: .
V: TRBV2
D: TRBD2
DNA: TGTGCCAGCAGGACCCCCCGAGCGGGAGGCAACACCGGGGAGCTGTTTTTT
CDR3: CASRTPRAGGNTGELFF

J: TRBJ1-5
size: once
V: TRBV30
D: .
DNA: TGTGCCTGGAGCGGGGGGCTTCAACCAAATCAGCCCCAGCATTTT
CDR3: CAWSGGLQPNQPQHF

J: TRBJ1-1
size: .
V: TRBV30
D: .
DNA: TGTGCCTGGCGAATGGGAGGGGGTGCTGAAGCTTTCTTT
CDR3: CAWRMGGGAEAFF

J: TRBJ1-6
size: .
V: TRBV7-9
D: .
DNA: TGTGCCAGGATCGAATGGTGGGAGTTGTGGGTCCTCAATAATTCACCCCTCCACTTT
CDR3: CARIEWWELWVLNNSPLHF

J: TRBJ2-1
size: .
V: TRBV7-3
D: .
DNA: TGTGCCAGCAGCTTTCTGCCTCAGGATGAGCAGTTCTTC
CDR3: CASSFLPQDEQFF

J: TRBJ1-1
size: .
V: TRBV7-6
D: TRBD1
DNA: TGTGCCAGCAGCCCGGGACAGAAAATGAACACTGAAGCTTTCTTT
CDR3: CASSPGQKMNTEAFF

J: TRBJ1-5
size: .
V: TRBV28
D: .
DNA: TGTGCCAGCAGTCTCCCCGGGGGGAGCAATCAGCCCCAGCATTTT
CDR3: CASSLPGGSNQPQHF

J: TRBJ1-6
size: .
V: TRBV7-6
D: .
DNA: TGTGCCAGCAGCCCCCAGGAGGGTAACTCACCCCTCCACTTT
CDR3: CASSPQEGNSPLHF

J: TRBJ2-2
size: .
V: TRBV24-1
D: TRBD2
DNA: TGTGCCACCAGTAGACTAGCGGGTACGAACACCGGGGAGCTGTTTTTT
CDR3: CATSRLAGTNTGELFF

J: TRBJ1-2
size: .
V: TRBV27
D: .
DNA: TGTGCCAGCAGTTACTATCGAACAGGGAACGGCTACACCTTC
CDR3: CASSYYRTGNGYTF

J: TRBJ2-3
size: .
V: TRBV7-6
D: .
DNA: TGTGCCAGCAGCCCCCGCAGGACAGATACGCAGTATTTT
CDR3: CASSPRRTDTQYF

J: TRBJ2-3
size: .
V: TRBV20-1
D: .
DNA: TGCAGTGCTAGTTACGGCGTGATCACAGATACGCAGTATTTT
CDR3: CSASYGVITDTQYF

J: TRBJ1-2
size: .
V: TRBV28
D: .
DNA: TGTGCCACCTGGGACATTTACCTTCGGGGCGGCTACACCTTC
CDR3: CATWDIYLRGGYTF

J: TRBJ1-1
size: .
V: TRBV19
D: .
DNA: TGTGCCAGTAGGGGAGGGCAGGGAGGGAACACTGAAGCTTTCTTT
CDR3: CASRGGQGGNTEAFF

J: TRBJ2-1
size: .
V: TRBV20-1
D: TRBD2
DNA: TGCAGTGCCCCAGGACTAGCGGGAGTCTCCGGCAATGAGCAGTTCTTC
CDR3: CSAPGLAGVSGNEQFF

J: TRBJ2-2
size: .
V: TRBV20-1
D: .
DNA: TGCAGTGCTACGCCCGCGAACACCGGGGAGCTGTTTTTT
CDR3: CSATPANTGELFF

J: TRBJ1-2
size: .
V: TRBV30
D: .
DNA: TGTGCCTGGAGTCGTGTACCCTCCGGCTACACCTTC
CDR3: CAWSRVPSGYTF

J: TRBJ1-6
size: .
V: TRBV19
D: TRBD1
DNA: TGTGCCAGTAGTCCCGACAGGGGTGGATCACCCCTCCACTTT
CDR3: CASSPDRGGSPLHF

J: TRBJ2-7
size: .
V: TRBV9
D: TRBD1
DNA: TGTGCCAGCAGCCGAGACCGGGACAGGGGGCGCGAGCAGTACTTC
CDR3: CASSRDRDRGREQYF

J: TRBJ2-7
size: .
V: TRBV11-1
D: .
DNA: TGTGCCAGCACTGGTGCCCACGAGCAGTACTTC
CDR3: CASTGAHEQYF

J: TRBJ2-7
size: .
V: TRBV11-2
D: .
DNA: TGTGCCAGCAGCTCGGGACTTCCGCCGAAGGAGCAGTACTTC
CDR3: CASSSGLPPKEQYF

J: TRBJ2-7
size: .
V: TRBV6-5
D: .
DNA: TGTGCCAGCAGTTCCCACTCAATAAGTGACGGCTCCGACGAGCAGTACTTC
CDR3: CASSSHSISDGSDEQYF

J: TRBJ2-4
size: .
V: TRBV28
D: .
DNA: TGTGCCACCAAAGCGGGAGCCAAAAACATTCAGTACTTC
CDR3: CATKAGAKNIQYF

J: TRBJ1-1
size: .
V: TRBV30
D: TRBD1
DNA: TGTGCCTGGAGCCAGGGACAGGGGATCGCTGAAGCTTTCTTT
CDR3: CAWSQGQGIAEAFF

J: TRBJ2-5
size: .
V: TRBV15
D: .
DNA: TGTGCCACCAGCAGAGAAGCGCAGGATTCCCAGTACTTC
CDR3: CATSREAQDSQYF

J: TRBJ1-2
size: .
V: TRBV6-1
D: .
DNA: TGTGCCAGCAGCCTCGTCTCTAACTATGGCTACACCTTC
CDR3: CASSLVSNYGYTF

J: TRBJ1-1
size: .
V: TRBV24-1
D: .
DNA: TGTGCCACCGGGGGACGGTCGAACACTGAAGCTTTCTTT
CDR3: CATGGRSNTEAFF

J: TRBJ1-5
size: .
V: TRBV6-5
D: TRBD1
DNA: TGTGCCAGCAGTTACGACAGGGCCTATAGCAATCAGCCCCAGCATTTT
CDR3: CASSYDRAYSNQPQHF

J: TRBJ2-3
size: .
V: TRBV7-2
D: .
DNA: TGTGCCAGCAGCCCTCGGAGGCGAGATACGCAGTATTTT
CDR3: CASSPRRRDTQYF

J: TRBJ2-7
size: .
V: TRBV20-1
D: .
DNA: TGCAGTGCTAGAGCCCCCCGGGGAACCTACGAGCAGTACTTC
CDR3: CSARAPRGTYEQYF

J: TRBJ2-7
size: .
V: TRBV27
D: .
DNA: TGTGCCAGCAGTCCCCAGGGAACCAACTACGAGCAGTACTTC
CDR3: CASSPQGTNYEQYF

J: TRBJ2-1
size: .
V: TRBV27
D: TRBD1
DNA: TGTGCCAGCAGTTTATGGGGACAGGGTAACTACAATGAGCAGTTCTTC
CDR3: CASSLWGQGNYNEQFF

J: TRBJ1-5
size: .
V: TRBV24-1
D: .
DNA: TGTGCCACCAGTGATTCACGGACGGGGACTCAGCCCCAGCATTTT
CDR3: CATSDSRTGTQPQHF

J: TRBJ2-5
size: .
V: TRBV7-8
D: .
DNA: TGTGCCAGCAGCTTAGGAGGTACCTCCCCCCAGTACTTC
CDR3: CASSLGGTSPQYF

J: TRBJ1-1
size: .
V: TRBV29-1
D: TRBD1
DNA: TGCAGCGCGACTCCAGGACAGGGGCTCGCTGAAGCTTTCTTT
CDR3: CSATPGQGLAEAFF

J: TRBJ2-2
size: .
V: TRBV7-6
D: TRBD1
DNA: TGTGCCAGCAGCCCCTCGGGACAGCTAACCGGGGAGCCGTTTTTT
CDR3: CASSPSGQLTGEPFF

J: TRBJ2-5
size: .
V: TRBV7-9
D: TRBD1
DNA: TGTGCCAGCAGCTTAGATTCAGGGGGTACAGGAGAGACCCAGTACTTC
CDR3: CASSLDSGGTGETQYF

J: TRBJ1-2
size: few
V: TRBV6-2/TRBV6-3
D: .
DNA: TGTGCCAGCAGCCCACAGGGAGACTATGGCTACACCTTC
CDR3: CASSPQGDYGYTF

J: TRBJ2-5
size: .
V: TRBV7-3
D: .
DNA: TGTGCCAGCAGCACAGGACGGGAAAAGACCCAGTACTTC
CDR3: CASSTGREKTQYF

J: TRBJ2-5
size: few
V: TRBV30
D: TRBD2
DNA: TGTGCCTGGAGTGATCTAGCGGGGGGGATGGAGACCCAGTACTTC
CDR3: CAWSDLAGGMETQYF